This T cell receptor beta chain stems from a study of T-cell memory formation after mild COVID-19. TCRdb fed the 5' RACE reads into MiXCR, producing one record per CDR3 protein. The sample lists roughly 600,000 distinct CDR3 sequences; under 20% were seen once. The source material was PBMCs or a T cell subset sorted from them (not recorded which). The TCR sequence derives from an adult woman who had mild COVID-19 (a few samples of this study predate the infection). Cell type and time point are not known.

The CDR3 nucleotides are TGTGCCAGCAGCTTCGGGACAGGGGAGTCCTCTAGTGAAAAACTGTTTTTT. Translation gives CASSFGTGESSSEKLFF. The chain employs TRBV11-3 and TRBJ1-4, with 10 positions matching TRBD1. The CDR3 sequence is 17 residues long. Losses at the gene ends were 3 bases for V and 7 bases for J; bases not matched to a gene: 11. CDR1 SGHNT and CDR2 YENEEA come from the germline V gene.